This T cell receptor beta chain was documented in a study of response to subunit inactivated influenza vaccine. This clonotype was detected only a few times. Germline CDR1 DFQATT, CDR2 SNEGSKA (reference sequence). Trimming left V 5 bases short and J 6 bases short, with 20 bases between. This CDR3 is 15 amino acids long. TCRdb re-analysed the RT-PCR reads in MiXCR, keeping a single row per CDR3 protein. The sample has more than 500,000 distinct CDR3 sequences, about 11% seen once. This sample was also put to use in a study of T cells expressing NK-cell markers. That report adds: Scientists made TCR beta cDNA using 5'RACE template switching with UMIs.

The specimen was PBMCs from blood, collected on the day of vaccination. The chain links TRBV20-1 to TRBJ2-1; D possibly uses TRBD1 or TRBD2 (5 bases each). This receptor was obtained from a man in his forties or fifties who received an inactivated influenza vaccine. The CDR3 DNA follows: TGCAGTGCTCCTGAATGGGGGTTGTCGGGCAATGAGCAGTTCTTC. Amino acid sequence: CSAPEWGLSGNEQFF.